This T cell receptor beta chain was obtained from a study of T cells in Graves' hyperthyroidism and ophthalmopathy. Turning to the study itself: Peripheral blood was taken when the disease was first diagnosed, before any treatment began.

Note on this clonotype: Antigen unknown. It is unclear where the CDR3 begins or ends on the DNA, so no DNA is shown, and the CDR3 is as TCRdb lists it.

The germline V gene encodes CDR1 SGHAT and CDR2 FQNNGV. Inclusive of both ends, the CDR3 amounts to 20 amino acids. Amplified TCR beta CDR3 regions came from RNA transcripts. The HTBI primer set drove a first-round RT-PCR of the TCR CDR3. MiXCR was run by TCRdb on the multiplex PCR reads, yielding one entry per CDR3 protein. Of approximately 420,000 distinct CDR3 sequences in the sample, 14% to 15% were seen once. Whole-study findings and limits: Ophthalmopathy stood apart from stable hyperthyroidism in a 13 V-J model.

It was 10 ml of fresh peripheral blood that supplied the PBMCs. The sequencing sample was made of blood. The receptor comes from a woman younger than 45 with Graves' hyperthyroidism. The rearrangement links TRBV11-2 to TRBJ1-5; the table's D call, TRBD1, has no DNA check behind it. This chain's CDR3 is CASSFYICSATDRDDQPQHF.